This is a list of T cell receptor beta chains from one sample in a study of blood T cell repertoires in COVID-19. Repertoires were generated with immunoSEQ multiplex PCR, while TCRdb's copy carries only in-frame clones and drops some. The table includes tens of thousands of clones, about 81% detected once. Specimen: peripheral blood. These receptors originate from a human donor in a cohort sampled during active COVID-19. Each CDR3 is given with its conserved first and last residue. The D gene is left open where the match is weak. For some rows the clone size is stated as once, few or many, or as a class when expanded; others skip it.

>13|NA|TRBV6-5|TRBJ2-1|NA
CASRPPGITEQFF
TGTGCCAGCAGACCCCCAGGGATCACTGAGCAGTTCTTC
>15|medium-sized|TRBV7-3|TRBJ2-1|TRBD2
CASSLSGGAPNEQFF
TGTGCCAGCAGCTTAAGCGGGGGGGCCCCCAATGAGCAGTTCTTC
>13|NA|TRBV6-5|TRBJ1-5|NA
CASSPGRSRPQHF
TGTGCCAGCAGCCCCGGGAGGTCTCGGCCCCAGCATTTT
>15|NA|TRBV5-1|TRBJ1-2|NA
CASSLVGQYYYGYTF
TGCGCCAGCAGCTTAGTGGGGCAGTACTACTATGGCTACACCTTC
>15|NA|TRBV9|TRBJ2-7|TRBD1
CASSPLDRASYEQYF
TGTGCCAGCAGTCCACTGGACAGGGCTTCCTACGAGCAGTACTTC
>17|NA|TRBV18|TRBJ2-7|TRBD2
CASSLGLAGPSSYEQYF
TGTGCCAGCTCACTGGGACTAGCGGGGCCGAGCTCCTACGAGCAGTACTTC
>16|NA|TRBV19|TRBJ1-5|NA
CASSPRQTYSNQPQHF
TGTGCCAGTAGTCCAAGACAGACTTATAGCAATCAGCCCCAGCATTTT
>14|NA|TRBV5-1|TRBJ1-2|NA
CASSLDSGVDGYTF
TGCGCCAGCAGCTTGGACTCGGGAGTGGATGGCTACACCTTC
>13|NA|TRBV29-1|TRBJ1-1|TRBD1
CSALDRTRTEAFF
TGCAGCGCCCTGGACAGGACACGCACTGAAGCTTTCTTT
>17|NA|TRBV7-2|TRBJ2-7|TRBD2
CASGISGGYLSSYEQYF
TGTGCCAGCGGGATTAGCGGGGGTTACCTAAGCTCCTACGAGCAGTACTTC
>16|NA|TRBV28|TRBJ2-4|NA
CASREGDSSGIYIQYF
TGTGCCAGCAGAGAAGGGGACTCCAGTGGTATATACATTCAGTACTTC
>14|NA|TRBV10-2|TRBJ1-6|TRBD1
CASRNRDRNSPLHF
TGCGCCAGCAGGAACCGGGACAGGAATTCACCCCTCCACTTT
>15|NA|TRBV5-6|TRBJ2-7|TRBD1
CASSPSGQGIYEQYF
TGTGCCAGCAGCCCTTCGGGACAGGGGATCTACGAGCAGTACTTC
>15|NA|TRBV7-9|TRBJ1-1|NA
CASSRRVAGELKAFF
TGTGCCAGCAGCCGGCGTGTGGCGGGGGAATTAAAAGCTTTCTTT
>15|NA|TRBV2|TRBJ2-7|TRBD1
CASRDGQGPQYEQYF
TGTGCCAGCAGAGACGGACAGGGGCCTCAGTACGAGCAGTACTTC
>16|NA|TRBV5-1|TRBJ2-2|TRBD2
CASSILAGARIGELFF
TGCGCCAGCAGCATACTAGCGGGGGCGAGGATCGGGGAGCTGTTTTTT
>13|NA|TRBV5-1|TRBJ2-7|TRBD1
CASGADRGYEQYF
TGCGCCAGCGGGGCGGACAGGGGCTACGAGCAGTACTTC
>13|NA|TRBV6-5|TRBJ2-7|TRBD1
CASTRDREGEQYF
TGTGCCAGCACCCGGGACAGGGAAGGCGAGCAGTACTTC
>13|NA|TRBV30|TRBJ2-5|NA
CAWQTGFQETQYF
TGTGCCTGGCAGACGGGGTTTCAAGAGACCCAGTACTTC
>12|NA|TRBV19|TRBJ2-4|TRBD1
CAVGTGEDIQYF
TGTGCCGTGGGGACAGGGGAAGACATTCAGTACTTC
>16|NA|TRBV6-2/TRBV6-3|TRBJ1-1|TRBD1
CASSSRQGSMNTEAFF
TGTGCCAGCAGTTCAAGACAGGGTTCCATGAACACTGAAGCTTTCTTT
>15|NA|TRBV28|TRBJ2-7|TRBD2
CASSFVAGGPYEQYF
TGTGCCAGCAGTTTTGTAGCGGGGGGGCCTTACGAGCAGTACTTC
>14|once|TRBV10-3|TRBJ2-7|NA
CAISEFLASYEQYF
TGTGCCATCAGTGAGTTTTTGGCCTCCTACGAGCAGTACTTC
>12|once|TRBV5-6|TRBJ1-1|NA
CASSSGSTEAFF
TGTGCCAGCAGCTCGGGGAGTACTGAAGCTTTCTTT
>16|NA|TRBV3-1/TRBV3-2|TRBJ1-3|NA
CASSRGLLFSGNTIYF
TGTGCCAGCAGCCGGGGACTACTCTTCTCTGGAAACACCATATATTTT
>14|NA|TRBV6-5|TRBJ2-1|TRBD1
CVSSSTGVDNEQFF
TGTGTCAGCAGTTCTACAGGGGTAGACAATGAGCAGTTCTTC
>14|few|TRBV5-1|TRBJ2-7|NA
CASSFRQFNYEQYF
TGCGCCAGCAGCTTCCGTCAGTTTAACTACGAGCAGTACTTC
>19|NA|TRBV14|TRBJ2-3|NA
CASSRQSLAQGFFADTQYF
TGTGCCAGCAGCCGACAGTCCTTGGCTCAGGGTTTTTTCGCAGATACGCAGTATTTT
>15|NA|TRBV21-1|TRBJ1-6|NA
CASSGIQGGHSPLHF
TGTGCCAGCAGCGGAATACAGGGGGGTCATTCACCCCTCCACTTT
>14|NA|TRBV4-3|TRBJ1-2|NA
CASSHLMTGLGYTF
TGCGCCAGCAGCCACTTGATGACGGGTTTGGGCTACACCTTC
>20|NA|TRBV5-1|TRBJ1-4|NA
CASSARGGGGRLSANEKLFF
TGCGCCAGCAGCGCCCGGGGTGGTGGAGGTAGATTGTCGGCTAATGAAAAACTGTTTTTT
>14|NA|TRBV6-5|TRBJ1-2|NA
CASSYDGRGSGYTF
TGTGCCAGCAGTTACGACGGCAGGGGTTCTGGCTACACCTTC
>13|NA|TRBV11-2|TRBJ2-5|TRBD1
CASSVQGAETQYF
TGTGCCAGCAGCGTACAGGGGGCAGAGACCCAGTACTTC
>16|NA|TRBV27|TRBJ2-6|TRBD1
CASSTTGGSGANVLTF
TGTGCCAGCAGTACAACAGGGGGCTCTGGGGCCAACGTCCTGACTTTC
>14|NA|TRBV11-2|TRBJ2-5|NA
CASSLDLPGETQYF
TGTGCCAGCAGCTTAGACCTCCCCGGAGAGACCCAGTACTTC
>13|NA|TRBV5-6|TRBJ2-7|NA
CASSFGSSYEQYF
TGTGCCAGCAGCTTCGGGAGCTCCTACGAGCAGTACTTC
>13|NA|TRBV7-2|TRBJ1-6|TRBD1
CASSIGQGRPLHF
TGTGCCAGCAGCATTGGACAGGGACGGCCCCTCCACTTT
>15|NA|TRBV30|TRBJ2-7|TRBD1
CAWSPSRTGGHEQYF
TGTGCCTGGAGCCCTAGTCGGACAGGGGGCCACGAGCAGTACTTC
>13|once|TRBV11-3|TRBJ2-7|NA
CASSSNSGHEQYF
TGTGCCAGCAGTTCAAATTCAGGGCACGAGCAGTACTTC
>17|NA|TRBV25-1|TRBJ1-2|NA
CASSDTSGGAGYYGYTF
TGTGCCAGCAGTGACACCTCCGGTGGGGCAGGGTACTATGGCTACACCTTC
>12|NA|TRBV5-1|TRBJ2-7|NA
CASSSDSYEQYF
TGCGCCAGCAGCTCGGACAGCTACGAGCAGTACTTC
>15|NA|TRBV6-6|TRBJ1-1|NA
CASSSLNRDSWQAFF
TGTGCCAGCAGTTCCTTGAATCGGGACTCCTGGCAGGCTTTCTTT
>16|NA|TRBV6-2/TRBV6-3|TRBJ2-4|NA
CASSPFVWESKNIQYF
TGTGCCAGCAGTCCGTTCGTTTGGGAGAGCAAAAACATTCAGTACTTC